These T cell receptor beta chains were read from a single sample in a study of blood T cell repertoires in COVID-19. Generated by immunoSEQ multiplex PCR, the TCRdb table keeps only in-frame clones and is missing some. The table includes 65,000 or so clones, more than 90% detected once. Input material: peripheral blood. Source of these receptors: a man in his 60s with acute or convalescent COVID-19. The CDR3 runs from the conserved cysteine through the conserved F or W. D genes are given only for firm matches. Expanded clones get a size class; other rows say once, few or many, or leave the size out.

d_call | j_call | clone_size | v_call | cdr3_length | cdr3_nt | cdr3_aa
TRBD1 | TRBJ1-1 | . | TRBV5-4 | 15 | TGTGCCAGCAGCTTCAGGGGGGCGATGAACACTGAAGCTTTCTTT | CASSFRGAMNTEAFF
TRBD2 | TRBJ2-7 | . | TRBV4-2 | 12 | TGTGCCAGCAGCCCCCTAGCGGGAGAGCAGTACTTC | CASSPLAGEQYF
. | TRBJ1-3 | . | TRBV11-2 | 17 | TGTGCCAGCAGCGCGCGACAGGCCCGAATCTCTGGAAACACCATATATTTT | CASSARQARISGNTIYF
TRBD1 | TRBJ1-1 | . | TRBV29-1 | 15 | TGCAGCTCCATGCCCCCGGGACAGTGGAACACTGAAGCTTTCTTT | CSSMPPGQWNTEAFF
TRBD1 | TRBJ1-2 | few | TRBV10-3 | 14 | TGTGCCATCAGTCCCGGACAGGGGGAGTATGGCTACACCTTC | CAISPGQGEYGYTF
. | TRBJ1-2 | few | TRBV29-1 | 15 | TGCAGCGTTCGGTGGACCGGACGGGGGGCGCAGGGCTACACCTTC | CSVRWTGRGAQGYTF
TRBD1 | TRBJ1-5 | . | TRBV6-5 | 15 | TGTGCCAGCAGTCGCGACAGGGGGGCAAATCAGCCCCAGCATTTT | CASSRDRGANQPQHF
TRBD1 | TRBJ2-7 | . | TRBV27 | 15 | TGTGCCAGCAGTTATAGACGGACAGGGGTGTACGAGCAGTACTTC | CASSYRRTGVYEQYF
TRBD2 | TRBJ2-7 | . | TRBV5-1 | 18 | TGCGCCAGCAGCTTACGATCTAGCGGGGGGACTTTCTCCTACGAGCAGTACTTC | CASSLRSSGGTFSYEQYF
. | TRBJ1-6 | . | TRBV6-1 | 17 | TGTGCCAGCAGTGAAGTTCTCGGGCAGGGGTTGGGATCACCCCTCCACTTT | CASSEVLGQGLGSPLHF
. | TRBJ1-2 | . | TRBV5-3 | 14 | TGTGCCAGAAGCAACCGGGACAATAACTATGGCTACACCTTC | CARSNRDNNYGYTF
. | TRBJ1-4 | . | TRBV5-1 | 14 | TGCGCCAGCAGCAAAGGAGACCAAGAGGAAAAACTGTTTTTT | CASSKGDQEEKLFF
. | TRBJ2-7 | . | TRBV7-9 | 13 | TGTGCCAGCAGCTTATGGCCCCCCTACGAGCAGTACTTC | CASSLWPPYEQYF
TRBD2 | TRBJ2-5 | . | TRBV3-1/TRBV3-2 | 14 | TGTGCCAGCAGCCAATTGCGGGGGAAAGAGACCCAGTACTTC | CASSQLRGKETQYF
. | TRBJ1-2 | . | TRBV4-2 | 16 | TGTGCCAGCAGCCAAGCTCAGGGTTTTCTCAGCTATGGCTACACCTTC | CASSQAQGFLSYGYTF
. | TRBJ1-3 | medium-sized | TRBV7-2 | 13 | TGTGCCAGGATACAGGGAAATGAAAACACCATATATTTT | CARIQGNENTIYF
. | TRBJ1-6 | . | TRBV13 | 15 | TGTGCCAGCAGCTACGGGAGCTCCTATAATTCACCCCTCCACTTT | CASSYGSSYNSPLHF
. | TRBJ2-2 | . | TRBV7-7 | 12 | TGTGCTAGCAGCAAAGGGGCCGGGGAGCTGTTTTTT | CASSKGAGELFF
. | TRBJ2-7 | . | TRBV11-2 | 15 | TGTGCCAGCAGCTTAGTTTTCACCGCGGGCTACGAGCAGTACTTC | CASSLVFTAGYEQYF
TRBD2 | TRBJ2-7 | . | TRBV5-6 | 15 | TGTGCCAGCAGCTTGCCCGGGAGGGGCTCCTACGAGCAGTACTTC | CASSLPGRGSYEQYF
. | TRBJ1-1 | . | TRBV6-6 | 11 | TGTGCCAGCAGTTACGCGACTGAAGCTTTCTTT | CASSYATEAFF
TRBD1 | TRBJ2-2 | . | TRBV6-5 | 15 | TGTGCCAGCAGGCCGGGACAGGGTTCGTCCGGGGAGCTGTTTTTT | CASRPGQGSSGELFF
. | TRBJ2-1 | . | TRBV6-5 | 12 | TGTGCCAGCAAGGACTCATACAATGAGCAGTTCTTC | CASKDSYNEQFF
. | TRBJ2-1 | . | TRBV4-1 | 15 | TGCGCCAGCAGCCAGTCCCGGAGCTCCTACAATGAGCAGTTCTTC | CASSQSRSSYNEQFF
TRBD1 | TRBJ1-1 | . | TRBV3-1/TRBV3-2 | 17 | TGTGCCAGCAGCCAAGAGGGGACAGGGTTCATGAACACTGAAGCTTTCTTT | CASSQEGTGFMNTEAFF
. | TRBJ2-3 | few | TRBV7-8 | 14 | TGTGCCAGCAGCCGGGAAGCGGGCACAGATACGCAGTATTTT | CASSREAGTDTQYF
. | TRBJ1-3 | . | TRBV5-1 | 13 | TGCGCCAGCAGCTTGTTTCAGGGAAACACCATATATTTT | CASSLFQGNTIYF
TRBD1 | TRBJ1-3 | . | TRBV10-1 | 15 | TGCGCCAGCAGTAGCGACAGGGGGTACGGAAACACCATATATTTT | CASSSDRGYGNTIYF
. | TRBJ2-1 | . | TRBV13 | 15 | TGTGCCAGCAGCTTGGGCCTGGCCCCCTACAATGAGCAGTTCTTC | CASSLGLAPYNEQFF
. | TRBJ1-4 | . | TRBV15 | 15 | TGTGCCACCAGCAGCCAAGGAGGGAGCAGAGAAAAACTGTTTTTT | CATSSQGGSREKLFF
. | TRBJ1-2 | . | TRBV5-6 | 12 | TGTGCCAGCAGAGGGGTTTCCTATGGCTACACCTTC | CASRGVSYGYTF
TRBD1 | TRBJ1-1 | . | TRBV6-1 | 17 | TGTGCCAGCAGTGTCTACAGGGGGCTCGCTTCGGACACTGAAGCTTTCTTT | CASSVYRGLASDTEAFF
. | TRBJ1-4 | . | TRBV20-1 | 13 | TGCAGTGCTAGTCATACCCAGGATGAAAAACTGTTTTTT | CSASHTQDEKLFF
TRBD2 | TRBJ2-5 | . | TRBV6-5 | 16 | TGTGCCAGCAGTTACTCGACTAGCGGGGGGAAAGAGACCCAGTACTTC | CASSYSTSGGKETQYF
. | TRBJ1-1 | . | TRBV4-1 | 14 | TGCGCCAGCAGCCAAGTTGCAGGGGCGACTGAAGCTTTCTTT | CASSQVAGATEAFF
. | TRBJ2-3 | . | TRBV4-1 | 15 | TGCGCCAGCAGCCAAGTGTTGGGGGCCACAGATACGCAGTATTTT | CASSQVLGATDTQYF
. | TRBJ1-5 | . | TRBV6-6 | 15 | TGTGCCAGCAGTTATAGCTCAGGGGGCAATCAGCCCCAGCATTTT | CASSYSSGGNQPQHF
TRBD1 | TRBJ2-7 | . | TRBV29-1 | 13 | TGCAGCGTTGTAGGACAGGGGTCGGCCGAGCAGTACTTC | CSVVGQGSAEQYF
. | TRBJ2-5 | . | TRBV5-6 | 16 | TGTGCCAGCAGCCCCCGAGGAGGGCGAAACCAAGAGACCCAGTACTTC | CASSPRGGRNQETQYF
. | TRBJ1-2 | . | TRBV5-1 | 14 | TGCGCCAGCAGCTTAACAGATTCTAACTATGGCTACACCTTC | CASSLTDSNYGYTF
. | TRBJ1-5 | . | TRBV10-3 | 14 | TGTGCCACCGGACAGTCTAACGAAAATCAGCCCCAGCATTTT | CATGQSNENQPQHF